This T cell receptor beta chain was documented in a study of response to subunit inactivated influenza vaccine. Trimming left V 0 bases short and J 6 bases short, with 13 bases between. Germline V gene lookup returns CDR1 SGHRS and CDR2 YFSETQ. The CDR3 totals 14 residues. TCRdb recomputed calls from the RT-PCR reads with MiXCR, one row per CDR3 protein. The sample lists a few hundred thousand distinct CDR3 sequences; 11% were seen once. Study results and limitations: With each seasonal influenza vaccination, the authors suggested, few new T cells are recruited.

On this clonotype: Antigen specificity is unknown.

These records were also assigned to another study, of T cells expressing NK-cell markers. As that study records: Making the TCR beta cDNA relied on 5'RACE template switching with UMIs. It was from sorted CD3+CD56+NKG2C+, CD3+CD56+NKG2C- and CD3+CD56-NKG2C+ T cells that TCR beta repertoires came. No clear determination of HCMV specificity was made for expanded NKG2C+ T cell clones.

The clonotype originates from a man aged 45-65 years who received an inactivated influenza vaccine. The chain couples TRBV5-1 to TRBJ2-7; no clear D. The sample consisted of PBMCs from blood, taken on the day of vaccination. CDR3 sequence: CASSLDVGPFEQYF. CDR3 sequence (DNA): TGCGCCAGCAGCTTGGACGTAGGACCTTTCGAGCAGTACTTC. Combining the CDR3 with reference TRBV5-1 and TRBJ2-7 gives the whole variable domain KAGVTQTPRYLIKTRGQQVTLSCSPISGHRSVSWYQQTPGQGLQFLFEYFSETQRNKGNFPGRFSGRQFSNSRSEMNVSTLELGDSALYLCASSLDVGPFEQYFGPGTRLTVT.